What follows is one T cell receptor beta chain and its context. The antigen remains unidentified. The entry originates in a study of T cell responses to AZD1222 COVID-19 vaccine. Study-level findings and limits: Repertoire samples came only from after the peak T cell response. Among vaccine-associated CD4 TCRs, coverage spanned spike, with dominance at 160-218 and 743-854. Donors were chiefly white British, with a greater number of females, and clonal diversity was perhaps underestimated.

Here immunoSEQ multiplex PCR was the method, and the copy in TCRdb shows in-frame clones only, minus some. The data contain about 140,000 clones, 80% to 95% of them seen just once; the ten biggest clones take up around 1.7%. The sample in question was peripheral blood, obtained on day 0 of AZD1222 vaccination. This receptor was obtained from an adult in good health.

The CDR3 DNA is TGTGCCAGCAGCTTAGCGAGCGGACCCCAAGAGACCCAGTACTTC. This sequence encodes CASSLASGPQETQYF. The V and J genes are TRBV7-2 and TRBJ2-5; D possibly corresponds to TRBD2 (5 bases). Per the germline V gene, CDR1 is SGHTA and CDR2 is FQGNSA. V lost 0 bases and J 1 base, leaving 9 bases between the germline ends. CDR3 size: 15 residues.